The clone carrying this TCR beta chain appeared once. This specimen belongs to a study of patients and donors after allogeneic stem cell transplantation. Via MiXCR, TCRdb re-called the RT-PCR reads, giving one row per CDR3 protein. This sample has fewer than 250,000 distinct CDR3 sequences; less than 15% occur once, and the top ten carry 11%. The CDR3 extends over 15 amino acids. The V end lost 5 bases, the J end lost 0 bases, and 11 bases lay between the germline ends. Germline V CDR1 and CDR2: LNHDA, SQIVND (reference sequence). V is TRBV19 and J is TRBJ1-3; D gene uncertain. The TCR was taken from a human donor who was either an allogeneic HSCT recipient or a stem cell or donor lymphocyte infusion donor (not recorded which). It is not recorded whose cells these are; they may come from a transplant donor. Input material: blood, either unsorted or a sorted T cell fraction (not recorded which). CDR3 bases: TGTGCCAGTAGTTCTTCGGCCAGCTCTGGAAACACCATATATTTT. It specifies CASSSSASSGNTIYF. Supplemented by reference TRBV19 and TRBJ1-3, the full variable domain reads DGGITQSPKYLFRKEGQNVTLSCEQNLNHDAMYWYRQDPGQGLRLIYYSQIVNDFQKGDIAEGYSVSREKKESFPLTVTSAQKNPTAFYLCASSSSASSGNTIYFGEGSWLTVV.